This entry lists 21 T cell receptor beta chains sequenced from one sample in a study of shared clonotypes between healthy human individuals. Repertoires were generated with immunoSEQ multiplex PCR, while TCRdb's copy carries only in-frame clones and drops some. The sample shows around 450,000 clones, about 76% of them seen only once. Material for sequencing was PBMCs. Receptors were obtained from a woman aged 40 to 50 in good health. Some clones in this sample may be carry-over from other donors' samples.

V usage is TRBV28 and J usage is TRBJ2-1, with 16 nucleotides matching TRBD2. J lost 6 bases, V lost 6 bases, and 8 bases had no gene match. This CDR3 is 17 amino acids long. Germline values: CDR1 MDHEN, CDR2 SYDVKM. As DNA, the CDR3 is TGTGCCAGCAGAGGGACTAGCGGGAGGGATTTATTCAATGAGCAGTTCTTC. This translates into CASRGTSGRDLFNEQFF.

This clone was counted between two and nine times. The V and J genes are TRBV5-6 and TRBJ2-3; the match to TRBD1 covers 9 bases. The CDR3 contains 18 residues. Germline V gene data show CDR1 as SGHDT and CDR2 as YYEEEE. Trimming took 0 bases from V and 0 from J; bases not matched to a gene: 8. The CDR3 nucleotides read TGTGCCAGCAGCTTGGATAGGACAGGGGTCATTAGCACAGATACGCAGTATTTT. This gives the protein CASSLDRTGVISTDTQYF.

The gene calls are TRBV7-8 and TRBJ2-1, with TRBD2 matching over 7 bases. The ends lost 3 bases at V and 5 bases at J; junction bases unmatched: 10. In germline, CDR1 is SGHVS, CDR2 FQNEAQ. The CDR3 loop spans 16 amino acids. The chain's CDR3 is CASSFNPGGRDNEQFF. The CDR3 DNA follows: TGTGCCAGCAGCTTCAACCCGGGAGGAAGGGACAATGAGCAGTTCTTC.

The rearrangement uses TRBV2 and TRBJ2-5; D possibly matches TRBD1 or TRBD2 (5 bases each). Germline loops: CDR1 SNHLY, CDR2 FYNNEI. There are 13 residues in the CDR3. Trimming took off 8 bases at V and 2 bases at J, with 12 bases between the two ends. The CDR3: CASGAGVQETQYF. The CDR3 DNA follows: TGTGCCAGCGGGGCCGGGGTACAAGAGACCCAGTACTTC.

This clone occurred a few times. V is TRBV7-9 and J is TRBJ1-2, with 8 bases matching TRBD1. This CDR3 spans 12 amino acids. With V trimmed by 5 bases and J by 6 bases, 2 bases remained unmatched. Germline V gene sequence: CDR1 SEHNR, CDR2 FQNEAQ (reference sequence). The CDR3 reads CASSPTGDGYTF. The CDR3 DNA is TGTGCCAGCAGCCCGACAGGGGATGGCTACACCTTC.

The V call is TRBV7-3, the J call TRBJ2-1, with 8 bases matching TRBD2. In germline, CDR1 is SGHTA, CDR2 FQGTGA. There are 16 residues in the CDR3. The ends lost 2 bases at V and 0 bases at J; junction bases unmatched: 3. The CDR3 DNA follows: TGTGCCAGCAGCTTATTCGGGAGGGCCTCCTACAATGAGCAGTTCTTC. Protein: CASSLFGRASYNEQFF.

As regards this clone: Other nucleotide sequences from this sample produce the same CDR3. The chain is built from TRBV7-9 and TRBJ1-5; D is ambiguous. CDR1 and CDR2 from the germline V gene are SEHNR and FQNEAQ (reference sequence). Trimming left V 5 bases short and J 3 bases short, with 8 bases between. This CDR3 spans 13 amino acids. This chain's CDR3 is CASSLGPNQPQHF. CDR3 DNA: TGTGCCAGCAGCCTGGGCCCCAATCAGCCCCAGCATTTT.

Note on this clone: The same CDR3 also results from other DNA sequences found in this sample. The chain is built from TRBV29-1 and TRBJ2-5; D is possibly TRBD2 (6 bases). This CDR3 has 12 amino acids. CDR1 SQVTM and CDR2 ANQGSEA come from the germline V gene. Trimming took 7 bases from V and 3 from J, leaving 12 bases between them. The CDR3 bases are TGCAGCGCTCGGACGGGAGAAGAGACCCAGTACTTC. It yields the protein CSARTGEETQYF.

This chain links TRBV9 with TRBJ2-5; D possibly matches TRBD1 or TRBD2 (5 bases each). This CDR3 spans 13 amino acids. The ends were cut back, 1 base at V and 4 bases at J, with 8 bases in the middle. Germline-derived CDR1 and CDR2 are SGDLS and YYNGEE. This chain's CDR3 is CASSVYGTETQYF. The CDR3 coding sequence is TGTGCCAGCAGCGTATATGGGACAGAGACCCAGTACTTC. The full variable domain, its missing parts supplied by reference TRBV9 and TRBJ2-5, is DSGVTQTPKHLITATGQRVTLRCSPRSGDLSVYWYQQSLDQGLQFLIQYYNGEERAKGNILERFSAQQFPDLHSELNLSSLELGDSALYFCASSVYGTETQYFGPGTRLLVL.

The chain has TRBV4-1 and TRBJ2-7, with TRBD2 matching over 13 bases. V lost 2 bases to trimming and J lost 2 bases; unmatched junction nucleotides: 12. CDR3 size: 19 residues. Germline CDR1 and CDR2: MGHRA and YSYEKL. The CDR3 nucleotides read TGCGCCAGCAGCCAAACGGGACTAGCGGGAACACGTTCCCCCTACGAGCAGTACTTC. It yields the protein CASSQTGLAGTRSPYEQYF.

A word on this clone: A read error may account for a junction end that differs from germline. The genes are TRBV7-7 and TRBJ2-5; no reliable D call. CDR3 size: 12 residues. Germline assignment: CDR1 SSHAT and CDR2 FNYEAQ (reference sequence). The CDR3 nucleotides are TGTGCTAGCAGCTTAAGTGGTGAGACCCAGTACTTC. Translation: CASSLSGETQYF.

This clone was seen only a few times. The chain couples TRBV7-8 to TRBJ1-5; D ambiguous. The CDR3 loop spans 13 amino acids. V lost 5 bases and J lost 2, with 7 bases in between. The germline CDR1 and CDR2 sequences are SGHVS and FQNEAQ. CDR3 in DNA: TGTGCCAGCAGCCTAAGCGGCAATCAGCCCCAGCATTTT. This sequence encodes CASSLSGNQPQHF. The full variable domain, rest sourced from reference TRBV7-8 and TRBJ1-5, is GAGVSQSPRYKVAKRGQDVALRCDPISGHVSLFWYQQALGQGPEFLTYFQNEAQLDKSGLPSDRFFAERPEGSVSTLKIQRTQQEDSAVYLCASSLSGNQPQHFGDGTRLSIL.

The chain uses TRBV19 and TRBJ1-5, with D possibly TRBD1 on 6 matching bases. V lost 8 bases, J lost 3 bases, and 14 bases lay in between. This CDR3 has 14 residues. Germline loops: CDR1 LNHDA, CDR2 SQIVND (reference sequence). CDR3 DNA: TGTGCCAGTCAGGGGAGGCAGCTCAATCAGCCCCAGCATTTT. Amino acid sequence: CASQGRQLNQPQHF.

V gene TRBV9 combines with J gene TRBJ2-5; 11 nucleotides line up with TRBD2. Germline V gene lookup returns CDR1 SGDLS and CDR2 YYNGEE. Losses at the gene ends were 0 bases for V and 2 bases for J; bases not matched to a gene: 12. This CDR3 contains 19 residues. The CDR3 protein is CASSVGGLAGGPLQETQYF. CDR3 DNA sequence: TGTGCCAGCAGCGTAGGTGGGCTAGCGGGAGGTCCTTTACAAGAGACCCAGTACTTC.

To note about this clone: One end of the junction varies from germline; a read error may be responsible. The chain couples TRBV7-7 to TRBJ2-5; 8 bases map to TRBD1. CDR1 is SSHAT and CDR2 is FNYEAQ in the germline V gene (reference sequence). CDR3 size: 15 residues. CDR3 residues: CASSPTPTGAATQYF. CDR3 coding DNA: TGTGCTAGCAGCCCGACCCCGACAGGGGCCGCCACCCAGTACTTC. The whole variable domain, filled in from reference TRBV7-7 and TRBJ2-5, reads GAGVSQSPRYKVTKRGQDVTLRCDPISSHATLYWYQQALGQGPEFLTYFNYEAQPDKSGLPSDRFSAERPEGSISTLTIQRTEQRDSAMYRCASSPTPTGAATQYFGPGTRLLVL.

The gene calls are TRBV5-4 and TRBJ1-1; no firm D call. This CDR3 region has 10 residues. Trimming pared 6 bases from V and 0 bases from J, leaving 0 bases between. Germline CDR1 and CDR2: SGHNT and YYREEE (reference sequence). In DNA, the CDR3 is TGTGCCAGCATGAACACTGAAGCTTTCTTT. Amino acids: CASMNTEAFF.

This rearrangement joins TRBV6-1 to TRBJ2-3, with 7 bases matching TRBD1. Germline CDR1 reads MNHNS; CDR2 reads SASEGT. This CDR3 is 13 amino acids long. Trimming at V came to 7 bases and at J to 3 bases, leaving 4 bases not matched to a gene. DNA of the CDR3: TGTGCCAGCACCGGACAGGAGACAGATACGCAGTATTTT. Its translation: CASTGQETDTQYF.

This clone was seen just once. The rearrangement joins TRBV28 to TRBJ2-1; tentative D call: TRBD1 (6 bases). The ends were cut back, 5 bases at V and 5 bases at J, with 13 bases in the middle. The CDR3 extends over 14 amino acids. Germline lookup yields CDR1 MDHEN and CDR2 SYDVKM. The CDR3 sequence: CASSNLQGNNEQFF. CDR3 bases: TGTGCCAGCAGTAACCTACAGGGTAACAATGAGCAGTTCTTC.

This sequence joins TRBV7-9 and TRBJ2-5; D remains unclear. The J call may be wrong; the DNA end is better matched by TRBJ2-7. The CDR3 is made up of 14 amino acids. Germline V lookup: CDR1 SEHNR, CDR2 FQNEAQ (reference sequence). The CDR3 DNA sequence: TGTGCCAGCACCCCCCGTGGGCTGTCCTACGAGCAGTACTTC. It encodes CASTPRGLSYEQYF.

The chain's CDR3 is CASSQDRGSTYEQYF. CDR3 DNA: TGTGCCAGCAGCCAAGATCGCGGTAGCACCTACGAGCAGTACTTC. The rearrangement joins TRBV4-2 to TRBJ2-7; D is uncertain. Germline CDR1 LGHNA, CDR2 YNFKEQ. With 0 bases removed from V and 2 bases from J, the gap between germline ends came to 11 bases. The CDR3 has 15 residues.

V and J are TRBV28 and TRBJ2-1; 9 bases agree with TRBD2. Germline V gene sequence: CDR1 MDHEN, CDR2 SYDVKM. J lost 12 bases, V lost 7 bases, and 16 bases had no gene match. The CDR3 has 15 amino acids. The CDR3 here is CASNRAGGGLAGQFF. The DNA for the CDR3 is TGTGCCAGCAACCGAGCGGGAGGAGGGCTGGCGGGGCAGTTCTTC.